This is a list of T cell receptor beta chains from one sample in a study of blood T cell repertoires in COVID-19. Sequencing used immunoSEQ multiplex PCR; TCRdb keeps in-frame clones, though not all of them. The data hold 150,000 to 200,000 clones, with around 80% observed a single time. The sequenced sample consisted of PBMCs or T cells enriched from blood (not recorded which). These receptor sequences come from a woman aged 60-75 years who had recovered from COVID-19. The CDR3 runs from the conserved cysteine through the conserved F or W. Fields, in order: J gene, V gene, D gene, clone size, CDR3 protein, CDR3 DNA. D genes are given only for firm matches. Where a row states a size, it is once, few, many or the class of an expanded clone; other rows omit it.

>TRBJ2-1|TRBV6-5|-|-
CASSADSYNEQFF
TGTGCCAGCTCCGCAGACTCCTACAATGAGCAGTTCTTC
>TRBJ1-3|TRBV9|TRBD1|few
CASSVGQGLSGNTIYF
TGTGCCAGCAGCGTAGGACAGGGTCTGTCCGGAAACACCATATATTTT
>TRBJ2-5|TRBV7-8|TRBD1|-
CASNRDRGETQYF
TGTGCCAGCAACAGGGACAGGGGGGAGACCCAGTACTTC
>TRBJ1-1|TRBV7-8|-|-
CASSFRNTEAFF
TGTGCCAGCAGCTTCAGAAACACTGAAGCTTTCTTT
>TRBJ2-2|TRBV19|TRBD2|-
CASSISRGGTGELFF
TGTGCCAGTAGTATTTCGCGGGGGGGCACCGGGGAGCTGTTTTTT
>TRBJ2-1|TRBV5-1|-|-
CASSLAGSSYNEQFF
TGCGCCAGCAGCTTAGCAGGTAGCTCCTACAATGAGCAGTTCTTC
>TRBJ1-5|TRBV18|-|few
CASSPRDDQPQHF
TGTGCCAGCTCACCGCGGGACGACCAGCCCCAGCATTTT
>TRBJ2-5|TRBV7-8|-|-
CASSLGVPGGIQYF
TGTGCCAGCAGCTTAGGGGTGCCAGGGGGGATCCAGTACTTC
>TRBJ1-1|TRBV10-3|-|few
CAALDSKAAEAFF
TGTGCCGCGTTGGACTCGAAAGCCGCTGAAGCTTTCTTT
>TRBJ1-1|TRBV3-1/TRBV3-2|-|-
CASSPAYGLIEAFF
TGTGCCAGCAGCCCGGCCTACGGACTGATTGAAGCTTTCTTT
>TRBJ1-2|TRBV6-5|TRBD1|-
CAAALPGTDYGYTF
TGTGCCGCCGCGCTACCAGGGACAGACTATGGCTACACCTTC
>TRBJ1-4|TRBV20-1|-|-
CSASRRDSGEKLFF
TGCAGTGCTAGTCGGCGGGACTCGGGTGAAAAACTGTTTTTT
>TRBJ1-2|TRBV18|TRBD1|-
CASSPNSNRGYGYTF
TGTGCCAGCTCACCAAATTCGAACAGGGGATATGGCTACACCTTC
>TRBJ2-3|TRBV5-1|-|-
CASSLGVGGSTDTQYF
TGCGCCAGCAGCTTGGGGGTGGGAGGTAGCACAGATACGCAGTATTTT
>TRBJ2-7|TRBV29-1|-|-
CSVTPGQLGEQYF
TGCAGCGTAACCCCTGGACAGCTGGGGGAGCAGTACTTC
>TRBJ1-3|TRBV4-1|-|-
CASSQTGSSGNTIYF
TGCGCCAGCAGCCAAACGGGGAGCTCTGGAAACACCATATATTTT
>TRBJ2-2|TRBV9|TRBD2|-
CASSVSGGASGELFF
TGTGCCAGCAGCGTAAGCGGGGGGGCCTCCGGGGAGCTGTTTTTT
>TRBJ1-2|TRBV5-1|TRBD1|-
CASSLEGPTGAGYTF
TGCGCCAGCAGCTTGGAGGGCCCGACAGGGGCTGGCTACACCTTC
>TRBJ1-2|TRBV5-8|TRBD1|once
CASSFGLTMGQGAGYTF
TGTGCCAGCAGCTTTGGTTTAACTATGGGACAGGGGGCTGGCTACACCTTC
>TRBJ1-6|TRBV5-6|-|-
CASSLLNSPLHF
TGTGCCAGCAGCTTGCTGAATTCACCCCTCCACTTT
>TRBJ2-3|TRBV9|-|-
CASSPSESTDTQYF
TGTGCCAGCAGCCCGAGCGAGTCCACAGATACGCAGTATTTT
>TRBJ1-1|TRBV3-1/TRBV3-2|-|once
CASSQGEGAYTEAFF
TGTGCCAGCAGCCAAGGGGAAGGGGCCTACACTGAAGCTTTCTTT
>TRBJ2-3|TRBV5-1|-|-
CASSSTSGSTDTQYF
TGCGCCAGCAGCTCAACCTCGGGAAGTACAGATACGCAGTATTTT
>TRBJ1-6|TRBV2|-|-
CASSVEALNSPLHF
TGTGCCAGCAGTGTGGAGGCTCTGAATTCACCCCTCCACTTT
>TRBJ1-5|TRBV21-1|-|-
CASSSGRGRFGNQPQHF
TGTGCCAGCAGCTCAGGCAGGGGGCGCTTCGGCAATCAGCCCCAGCATTTT
>TRBJ2-1|TRBV12-3/TRBV12-4|-|-
CASSLTGDNEQFF
TGTGCCAGCAGTTTAACCGGAGACAATGAGCAGTTCTTC
>TRBJ1-4|TRBV7-9|TRBD1|-
CASSPVLRGDNKGEKLFF
TGTGCCAGCAGCCCGGTACTCAGGGGGGACAATAAGGGTGAAAAACTGTTTTTT
>TRBJ1-4|TRBV11-2|-|-
CASSFNREKLFF
TGTGCCAGCAGCTTTAATCGTGAAAAACTGTTTTTT
>TRBJ1-2|TRBV2|-|-
CASTQNPAGGNYGYTF
TGTGCCAGCACCCAGAACCCGGCAGGAGGTAACTATGGCTACACCTTC
>TRBJ1-1|TRBV18|-|-
CASSPRGFSTEAFF
TGTGCCAGCTCACCAAGAGGGTTCAGCACTGAAGCTTTCTTT
>TRBJ2-7|TRBV7-9|-|-
CASSHRGGGQPYEQYF
TGTGCCAGCAGCCACCGAGGGGGGGGCCAACCCTACGAGCAGTACTTC
>TRBJ1-6|TRBV30|TRBD1|-
CAWRPGWGTGKVGSPLHF
TGTGCCTGGAGGCCCGGATGGGGGACAGGGAAGGTCGGGTCACCCCTCCACTTT
>TRBJ1-1|TRBV18|-|-
CASSPTSQPQVTEAFF
TGTGCCAGCTCACCAACCAGTCAGCCACAGGTCACTGAAGCTTTCTTT
>TRBJ1-3|TRBV19|TRBD1|-
CASNDGDRGTSGNTIYF
TGTGCCAGTAATGACGGAGACAGGGGGACAAGTGGAAACACCATATATTTT
>TRBJ1-1|TRBV18|-|-
CASSPQQGGRDTEAFF
TGTGCCAGCTCACCGCAACAGGGAGGGAGGGACACTGAAGCTTTCTTT
>TRBJ2-7|TRBV5-1|TRBD2|-
CASSATSGGSYEQYF
TGCGCCAGCAGCGCCACTAGCGGGGGTAGCTACGAGCAGTACTTC
>TRBJ2-7|TRBV6-5|TRBD1|-
CASTHRDRASYEQYF
TGTGCCAGCACTCATCGCGACAGGGCCTCCTACGAGCAGTACTTC
>TRBJ1-1|TRBV19|-|-
CASSVTARNTEAFF
TGTGCCAGTAGTGTGACAGCCCGGAACACTGAAGCTTTCTTT
>TRBJ2-5|TRBV5-4|TRBD2|-
CASSQAGGETQYF
TGTGCCAGCAGCCAAGCGGGAGGAGAGACCCAGTACTTC
>TRBJ2-2|TRBV6-5|-|few
CASSPAGLGELFF
TGTGCCAGCAGCCCCGCGGGGCTCGGGGAGCTGTTTTTT
>TRBJ2-1|TRBV7-3|TRBD2|-
CASSSTGRFHNEQFF
TGTGCCAGCAGCTCGACCGGGAGGTTCCACAATGAGCAGTTCTTC
>TRBJ2-7|TRBV27|TRBD1|-
CASSLRDRAYEQYF
TGTGCCAGCAGTTTAAGGGACAGGGCCTACGAGCAGTACTTC